Listed below are T cell receptor beta chains from one sample, sequenced in a study of blood T cell repertoires in COVID-19. Data came from immunoSEQ multiplex PCR; TCRdb stores just in-frame clones and leaves some out. The sample holds some 120,000 clones, about 80% seen once. Sequenced material: peripheral blood. The origin of the receptors is a woman between 55 and 75 years old with acute or convalescent COVID-19. Each CDR3 is given with its conserved first and last residue. The D gene is left open where the match is weak. A clone size is listed for some rows: how often the clone was seen (once, few, many), or a class if it is expanded.

>TRBJ2-1|NA|NA|TRBV6-5
CASSRTETDEQFF
TGTGCCAGCAGTCGCACAGAGACGGATGAGCAGTTCTTC
>TRBJ1-6|NA|NA|TRBV30
CASPRGANNSPLHF
TGTGCCTCCCCCAGGGGAGCCAATAATTCACCCCTCCACTTT
>TRBJ1-1|NA|NA|TRBV5-1
CASQVLGNTEAFF
TGCGCCAGCCAAGTCCTCGGGAACACTGAAGCTTTCTTT
>TRBJ1-1|few|NA|TRBV9
CASSVAGNTEAFF
TGTGCCAGCAGCGTAGCAGGGAACACTGAAGCTTTCTTT
>TRBJ2-5|NA|NA|TRBV19
CASSPGVKETQYF
TGTGCCAGTAGCCCCGGGGTCAAAGAGACCCAGTACTTC
>TRBJ1-2|NA|NA|TRBV7-9
CASSLPVTISGGYTF
TGTGCCAGCAGCTTACCGGTGACAATATCAGGGGGCTACACCTTC
>TRBJ2-5|NA|TRBD2|TRBV19
CASSIGGGEETQYF
TGTGCCAGTAGTATAGGGGGAGGGGAAGAGACCCAGTACTTC
>TRBJ2-7|NA|NA|TRBV27
CASSFFGQGEEQYF
TGTGCCAGCAGTTTTTTTGGGCAGGGCGAGGAGCAGTACTTC
>TRBJ1-1|NA|TRBD1|TRBV11-1
CASSSHRGVNTEAFF
TGTGCCAGCAGCTCCCACAGGGGAGTTAACACTGAAGCTTTCTTT
>TRBJ1-6|NA|NA|TRBV5-4
CASSLRGGGESPLHF
TGTGCCAGCAGCTTGCGTGGGGGAGGAGAATCACCCCTCCACTTT
>TRBJ1-4|NA|TRBD1|TRBV6-5
CASSSQGAREKLFF
TGTGCCAGCAGTTCCCAGGGGGCCCGTGAAAAACTGTTTTTT
>TRBJ1-5|NA|TRBD1|TRBV7-9
CASSAAGQDNQPQHF
TGTGCCAGCAGCGCGGCGGGACAGGACAATCAGCCCCAGCATTTT
>TRBJ2-5|NA|NA|TRBV9
CASSVAAGTQETQYF
TGTGCCAGCAGCGTAGCCGCGGGGACCCAAGAGACCCAGTACTTC
>TRBJ1-2|NA|NA|TRBV24-1
CATSDRPGWGQDGYTF
TGTGCCACCAGTGATCGCCCAGGATGGGGGCAAGATGGCTACACCTTC
>TRBJ1-1|NA|NA|TRBV12-3/TRBV12-4
CASSLVGRGAFF
TGTGCCAGCAGTTTAGTGGGTCGCGGAGCTTTCTTT
>TRBJ1-2|NA|TRBD1|TRBV10-3
CAISESGTGGYGYTF
TGTGCCATCAGTGAGTCTGGAACAGGGGGCTATGGCTACACCTTC
>TRBJ1-2|NA|NA|TRBV5-1
CASSLAEGYGYTF
TGCGCCAGCAGCTTGGCCGAGGGCTATGGCTACACCTTC
>TRBJ2-3|NA|NA|TRBV6-4
CASSALLFGDTQYF
TGTGCCAGCAGTGCCCTCCTATTCGGAGATACGCAGTATTTT
>TRBJ1-1|NA|TRBD1|TRBV30
CAWSATGDTEAFF
TGTGCCTGGTCAGCGACAGGGGACACTGAAGCTTTCTTT
>TRBJ2-5|NA|TRBD2|TRBV3-1/TRBV3-2
CASSPRGGRETQYF
TGTGCCAGCAGCCCCCGGGGGGGCAGAGAGACCCAGTACTTC
>TRBJ2-1|NA|NA|TRBV20-1
CSASRGGYEQFF
TGCAGTGCTAGTAGGGGTGGGTATGAGCAGTTCTTC
>TRBJ1-4|NA|NA|TRBV5-4
CASRKRGGEKLFF
TGTGCCAGCAGGAAAAGGGGGGGAGAAAAACTGTTTTTT
>TRBJ2-2|NA|TRBD2|TRBV6-5
CASSYSPGGSTGELFF
TGTGCCAGCAGTTACTCCCCGGGGGGTAGCACCGGGGAGCTGTTTTTT
>TRBJ2-5|NA|TRBD2|TRBV6-2/TRBV6-3
CASSFPGLASETQYF
TGTGCCAGCAGTTTCCCCGGACTAGCGTCCGAGACCCAGTACTTC
>TRBJ1-2|NA|NA|TRBV4-1
CASSQDSDSPNYGYTF
TGCGCCAGCAGCCAAGATTCGGACAGCCCGAACTATGGCTACACCTTC
>TRBJ1-6|NA|NA|TRBV7-9
CASSSQGSPLHF
TGTGCCAGCAGCTCACAGGGTTCACCCCTCCACTTT
>TRBJ2-3|NA|TRBD1|TRBV6-4
CASSEGGGTDTQYF
TGTGCCAGCAGTGAAGGGGGCGGCACAGATACGCAGTATTTT
>TRBJ2-7|NA|TRBD1|TRBV19
CASSIQGAVEQYF
TGTGCCAGTAGTATTCAGGGGGCGGTTGAGCAGTACTTC
>TRBJ1-2|few|NA|TRBV2
CASSTGNYGYTF
TGTGCCAGCTCTACAGGAAACTATGGCTACACCTTC
>TRBJ2-7|once|NA|TRBV7-8
CASSSSLTWRESSYEQYF
TGTGCCAGCAGCTCTAGTCTGACATGGAGGGAAAGCTCCTACGAGCAGTACTTC
>TRBJ2-5|NA|TRBD1|TRBV2
CASRKGAGETQYF
TGTGCCAGCAGAAAGGGGGCGGGAGAGACCCAGTACTTC
>TRBJ2-7|few|NA|TRBV19
CASSMSRGEQYF
TGTGCCAGTAGTATGTCCCGCGGCGAGCAGTACTTC
>TRBJ2-5|NA|TRBD2|TRBV7-9
CASTKLAGRRKTQYF
TGTGCCAGCACCAAGCTAGCGGGGAGGAGAAAGACCCAGTACTTC
>TRBJ2-1|NA|TRBD1|TRBV11-2
CASSPQAGGYSYNEQFF
TGTGCCAGCAGCCCGCAAGCAGGGGGCTACTCCTACAATGAGCAGTTCTTC
>TRBJ1-3|once|NA|TRBV18
CASSPPSRSSGNTIYF
TGTGCCAGCTCACCACCGTCCCGGAGCTCTGGAAACACCATATATTTT
>TRBJ2-1|NA|NA|TRBV29-1
CSGGLNYNEQFF
TGCAGCGGGGGCTTAAACTACAATGAGCAGTTCTTC
>TRBJ1-1|large|NA|TRBV2
CASSPHERTEAFF
TGTGCCAGCAGCCCCCATGAGAGAACTGAAGCTTTCTTT
>TRBJ1-4|NA|TRBD1|TRBV29-1
CSVRVGTGEGKLFF
TGCAGCGTTAGAGTCGGGACAGGGGAGGGAAAACTGTTTTTT
>TRBJ1-2|NA|NA|TRBV19
CATQSANYGYTF
TGTGCCACACAGTCAGCTAACTATGGCTACACCTTC
>TRBJ1-2|NA|NA|TRBV3-1/TRBV3-2
CASSQVGERVGYTF
TGTGCCAGCAGCCAAGTTGGAGAGAGGGTGGGCTACACCTTC
>TRBJ1-1|once|NA|TRBV2
CASSERGTAFF
TGTGCCAGCAGTGAGAGGGGGACCGCTTTCTTT
>TRBJ1-1|NA|NA|TRBV19
CASRDGRSINEAFF
TGTGCCAGTAGGGATGGCAGGTCTATTAATGAAGCTTTCTTT
>TRBJ1-4|NA|TRBD1|TRBV18
CASSPRDREKLFF
TGTGCCAGCTCACCGAGGGACAGAGAAAAACTGTTTTTT
>TRBJ2-6|NA|TRBD2|TRBV5-4
CASSSGLAGGPRGANVLTF
TGTGCCAGCAGCTCGGGACTAGCGGGGGGGCCACGTGGGGCCAACGTCCTGACTTTC
>TRBJ2-7|NA|NA|TRBV27
CASSTGRWGPTYEQYF
TGTGCCAGCAGCACCGGTCGCTGGGGCCCTACCTACGAGCAGTACTTC
>TRBJ1-2|NA|NA|TRBV11-2
CASSPGGTLDNYGYTF
TGTGCCAGCAGCCCCGGAGGGACGCTCGATAACTATGGCTACACCTTC
>TRBJ1-2|NA|NA|TRBV29-1
CSAGGQNYGYTF
TGCAGCGCCGGGGGGCAGAACTATGGCTACACCTTC